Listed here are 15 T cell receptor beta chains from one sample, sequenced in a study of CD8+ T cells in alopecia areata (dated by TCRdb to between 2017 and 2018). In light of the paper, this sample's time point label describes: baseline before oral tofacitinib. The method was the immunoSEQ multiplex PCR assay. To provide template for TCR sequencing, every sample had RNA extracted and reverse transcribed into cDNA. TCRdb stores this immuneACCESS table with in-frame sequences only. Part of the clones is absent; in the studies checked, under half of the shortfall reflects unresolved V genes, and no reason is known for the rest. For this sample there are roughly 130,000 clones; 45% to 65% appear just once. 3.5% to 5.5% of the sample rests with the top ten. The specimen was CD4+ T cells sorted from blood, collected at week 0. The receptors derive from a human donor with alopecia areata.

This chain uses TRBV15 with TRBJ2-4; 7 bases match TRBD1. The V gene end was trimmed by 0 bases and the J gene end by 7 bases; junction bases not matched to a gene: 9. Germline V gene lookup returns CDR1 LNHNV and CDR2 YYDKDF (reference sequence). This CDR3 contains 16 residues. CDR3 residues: CATSRDQTGFSNIQYF. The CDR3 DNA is TGTGCCACCAGCAGAGATCAGACAGGGTTTTCGAACATTCAGTACTTC.

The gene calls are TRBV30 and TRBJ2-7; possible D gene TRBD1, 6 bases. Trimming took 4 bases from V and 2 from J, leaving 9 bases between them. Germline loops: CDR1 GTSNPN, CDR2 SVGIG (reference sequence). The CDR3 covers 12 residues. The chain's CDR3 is CAWTGAPYEQYF. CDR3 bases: TGTGCCTGGACAGGGGCGCCCTACGAGCAGTACTTC. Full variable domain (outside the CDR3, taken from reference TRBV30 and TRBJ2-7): SQTIHQWPATLVQPVGSPLSLECTVEGTSNPNLYWYRQAAGRGLQLLFYSVGIGQISSEVPQNLSASRPQDRQFILSSKKLLLSDSGFYLCAWTGAPYEQYFGPGTRLTVT.

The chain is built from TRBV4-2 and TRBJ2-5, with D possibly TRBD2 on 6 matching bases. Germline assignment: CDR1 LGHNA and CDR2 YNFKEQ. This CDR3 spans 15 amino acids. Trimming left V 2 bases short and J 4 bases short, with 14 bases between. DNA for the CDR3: TGTGCCAGCAGCCAACCCCAGGAGGGGCGAGAGACCCAGTACTTC. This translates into CASSQPQEGRETQYF.

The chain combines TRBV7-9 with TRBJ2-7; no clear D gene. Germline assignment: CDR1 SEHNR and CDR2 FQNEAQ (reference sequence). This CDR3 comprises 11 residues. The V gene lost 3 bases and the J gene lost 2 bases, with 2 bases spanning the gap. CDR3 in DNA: TGTGCCAGCAGCTTCGCCTACGAGCAGTACTTC. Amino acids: CASSFAYEQYF.

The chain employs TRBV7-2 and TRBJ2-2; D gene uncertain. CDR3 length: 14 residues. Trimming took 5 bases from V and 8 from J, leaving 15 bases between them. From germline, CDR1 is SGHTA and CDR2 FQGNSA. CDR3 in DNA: TGTGCCAGCAGCCAACGGGCTCTTGGGGGGGAGCTGTTTTTT. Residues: CASSQRALGGELFF.

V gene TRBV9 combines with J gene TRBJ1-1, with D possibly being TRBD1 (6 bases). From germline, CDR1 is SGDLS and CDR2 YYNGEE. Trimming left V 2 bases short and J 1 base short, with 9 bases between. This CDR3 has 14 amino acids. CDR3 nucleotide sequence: TGTGCCAGCAGCGTCATACAGGGGAACACTGAAGCTTTCTTT. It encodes CASSVIQGNTEAFF.

DNA of the CDR3: TGCGCCAGCAGCGGGCAGGGGGCAAAGGACACTGAAGCTTTCTTT. It encodes CASSGQGAKDTEAFF. The chain employs TRBV5-1 and TRBJ1-1, with 8 bases identical to TRBD1. Germline-derived CDR1 and CDR2 are SGHRS and YFSETQ. After removal of 4 bases from V and 3 bases from J, the junction contained 8 bases not matched to a gene. The CDR3 is 15 amino acids.

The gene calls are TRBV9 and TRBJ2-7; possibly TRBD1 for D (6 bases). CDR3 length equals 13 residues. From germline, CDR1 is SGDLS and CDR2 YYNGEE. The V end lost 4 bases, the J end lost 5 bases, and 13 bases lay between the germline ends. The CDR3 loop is CASSITGINEQYF. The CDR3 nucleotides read TGTGCCAGCAGCATTACAGGGATCAACGAGCAGTACTTC.

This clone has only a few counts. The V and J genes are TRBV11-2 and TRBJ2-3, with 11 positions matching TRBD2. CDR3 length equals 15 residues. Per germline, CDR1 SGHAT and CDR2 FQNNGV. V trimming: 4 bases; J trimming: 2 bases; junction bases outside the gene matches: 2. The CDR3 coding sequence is TGTGCCAGCAGCTGGGGACTAGCGGTCACAGATACGCAGTATTTT. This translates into CASSWGLAVTDTQYF.

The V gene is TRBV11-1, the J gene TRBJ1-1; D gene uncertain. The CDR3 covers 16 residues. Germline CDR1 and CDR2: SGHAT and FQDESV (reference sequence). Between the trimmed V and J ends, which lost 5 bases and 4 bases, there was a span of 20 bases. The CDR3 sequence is CASSRSSKAGITEAFF. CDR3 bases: TGTGCCAGCAGCCGTAGCTCAAAGGCGGGGATCACTGAAGCTTTCTTT.

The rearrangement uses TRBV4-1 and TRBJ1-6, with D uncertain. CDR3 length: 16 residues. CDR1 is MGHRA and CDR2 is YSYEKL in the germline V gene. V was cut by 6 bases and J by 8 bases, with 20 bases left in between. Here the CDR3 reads CASRSQPGLPDSPLHF. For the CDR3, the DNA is TGCGCCAGCAGGTCACAACCGGGTCTCCCGGATTCACCCCTCCACTTT.

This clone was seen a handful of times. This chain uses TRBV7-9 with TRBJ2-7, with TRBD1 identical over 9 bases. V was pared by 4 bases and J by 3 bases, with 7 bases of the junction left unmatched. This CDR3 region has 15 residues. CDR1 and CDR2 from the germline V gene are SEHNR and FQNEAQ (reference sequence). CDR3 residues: CASSSPGTGLYEQYF. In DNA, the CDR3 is TGTGCCAGCAGCTCACCCGGGACAGGGCTCTACGAGCAGTACTTC.

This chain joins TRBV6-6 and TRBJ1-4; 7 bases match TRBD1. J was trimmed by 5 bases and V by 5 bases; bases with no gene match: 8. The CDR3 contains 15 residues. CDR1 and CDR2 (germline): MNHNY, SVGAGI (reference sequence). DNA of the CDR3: TGTGCCAGCAGTCCCATAGGGGGCTCGAATGAAAAACTGTTTTTT. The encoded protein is CASSPIGGSNEKLFF.

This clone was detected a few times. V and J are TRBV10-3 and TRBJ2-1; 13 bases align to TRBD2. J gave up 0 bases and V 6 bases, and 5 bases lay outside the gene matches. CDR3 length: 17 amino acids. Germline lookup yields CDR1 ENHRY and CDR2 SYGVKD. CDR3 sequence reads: CAIRELAGGSSYNEQFF. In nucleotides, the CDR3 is TGTGCCATCAGGGAACTAGCGGGAGGGAGCTCCTACAATGAGCAGTTCTTC.

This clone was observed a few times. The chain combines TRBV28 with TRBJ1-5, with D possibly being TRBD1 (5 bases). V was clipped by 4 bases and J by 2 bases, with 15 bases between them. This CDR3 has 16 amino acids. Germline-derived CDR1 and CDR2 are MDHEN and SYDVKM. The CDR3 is CASSSLGVLGNQPQHF. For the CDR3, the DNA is TGTGCCAGCAGTTCACTGGGGGTACTGGGCAATCAGCCCCAGCATTTT.